The sequence of this T cell receptor beta chain was determined in a study of memory CD4+ T cells and cytomegalovirus serostatus. Study processing details: After removing out-of-frame reads, over 2 million distinct TCRbeta sequences remained. Here immunoSEQ multiplex PCR was the method, and the copy in TCRdb shows in-frame clones only, minus some. The V and J calls and clone size are taken from that table; D and trimming were inferred from the DNA. The repertoire includes just over 25,000 clones, approximately 75% of them detected once, and 0.95% to 1.1% sits in the top ten. Single viable CD3+CD4+CD8-CD45RO+ cells were sorted as the memory CD4+ T cells. After thawing, CD4+ T cells were positively selected. From germline, CDR1 is GTSNPN and CDR2 SVGIG (reference sequence). Trimming pared 5 bases from V and 2 bases from J, leaving 13 bases between. CDR3 length: 14 residues.

The receptor was isolated from an adult in good health and CMV-seronegative. This rearrangement joins TRBV30 to TRBJ2-1; D is possibly TRBD2 (7 bases). Source material: memory CD4+ T cells from blood. The CDR3 sequence: CAWERGATYNEQFF. The DNA of the CDR3 is TGTGCCTGGGAACGGGGGGCAACCTACAATGAGCAGTTCTTC.